Described below is a single TCR beta chain sequence and its context. This specimen comes from a study of cytomegalovirus exposure and HLA in healthy donors. Profiling relied on immunoSEQ multiplex PCR, and the TCRdb table lists in-frame clones only, not all of them. The data contain around 160,000 clones, less than 90% of them seen just once; the ten biggest clones take up roughly 10%. The CDR3 contains 15 residues. Trimming removed 4 bases from V and 3 bases from J, with 15 bases in between. In germline, CDR1 is MDHEN, CDR2 SYDVKM. Input material: PBMCs. The TCR sequence derives from a man aged 25-40 years in good health and CMV-seropositive. This sequence joins TRBV28 and TRBJ1-1; D is ambiguous. CDR3 amino acids: CASSSWRGLDTEAFF. The CDR3 region has the DNA TGTGCCAGCAGTTCCTGGAGAGGTCTGGACACTGAAGCTTTCTTT.